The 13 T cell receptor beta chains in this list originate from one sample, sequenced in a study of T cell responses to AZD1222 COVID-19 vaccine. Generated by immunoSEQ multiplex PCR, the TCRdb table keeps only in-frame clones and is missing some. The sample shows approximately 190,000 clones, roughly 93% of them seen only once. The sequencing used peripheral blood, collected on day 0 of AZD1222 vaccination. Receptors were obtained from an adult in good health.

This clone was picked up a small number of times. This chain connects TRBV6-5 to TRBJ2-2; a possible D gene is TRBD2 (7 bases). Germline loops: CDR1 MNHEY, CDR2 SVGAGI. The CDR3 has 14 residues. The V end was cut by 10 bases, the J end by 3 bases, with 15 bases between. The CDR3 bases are TGTGCCACCCGAGGGGAGGGGGACACCGGGGAGCTGTTTTTT. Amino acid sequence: CATRGEGDTGELFF.

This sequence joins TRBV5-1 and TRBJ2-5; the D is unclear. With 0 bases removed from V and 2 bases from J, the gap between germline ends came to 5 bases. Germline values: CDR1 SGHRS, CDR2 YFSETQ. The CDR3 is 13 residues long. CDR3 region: CASSLGDQETQYF. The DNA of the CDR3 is TGCGCCAGCAGCTTGGGAGATCAAGAGACCCAGTACTTC. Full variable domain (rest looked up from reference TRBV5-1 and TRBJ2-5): KAGVTQTPRYLIKTRGQQVTLSCSPISGHRSVSWYQQTPGQGLQFLFEYFSETQRNKGNFPGRFSGRQFSNSRSEMNVSTLELGDSALYLCASSLGDQETQYFGPGTRLLVL.

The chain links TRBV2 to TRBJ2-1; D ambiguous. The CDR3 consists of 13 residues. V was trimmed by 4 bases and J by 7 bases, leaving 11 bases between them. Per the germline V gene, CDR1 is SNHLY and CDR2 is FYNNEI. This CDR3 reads CASSGGRSNEQFF. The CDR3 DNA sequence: TGTGCCAGCAGTGGCGGCAGGTCAAATGAGCAGTTCTTC.

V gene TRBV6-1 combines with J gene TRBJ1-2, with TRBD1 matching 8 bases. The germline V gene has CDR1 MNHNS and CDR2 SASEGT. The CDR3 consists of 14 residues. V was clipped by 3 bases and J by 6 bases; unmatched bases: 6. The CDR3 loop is CASSDDRGRDGYTF. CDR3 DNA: TGTGCCAGCAGTGATGACAGGGGTAGGGATGGCTACACCTTC.

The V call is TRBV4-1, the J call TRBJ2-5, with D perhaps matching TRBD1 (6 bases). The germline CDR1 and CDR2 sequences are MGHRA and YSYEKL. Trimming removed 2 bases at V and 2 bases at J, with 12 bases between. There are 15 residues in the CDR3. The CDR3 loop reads CASSQNRDIQETQYF. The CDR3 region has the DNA TGCGCCAGCAGCCAAAACCGGGACATTCAAGAGACCCAGTACTTC.

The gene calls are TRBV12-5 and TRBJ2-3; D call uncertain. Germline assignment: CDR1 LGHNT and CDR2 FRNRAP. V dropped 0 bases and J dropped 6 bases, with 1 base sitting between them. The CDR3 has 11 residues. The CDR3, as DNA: TGTGCTAGTGGTTTGGTGGATACGCAGTATTTT. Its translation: CASGLVDTQYF.

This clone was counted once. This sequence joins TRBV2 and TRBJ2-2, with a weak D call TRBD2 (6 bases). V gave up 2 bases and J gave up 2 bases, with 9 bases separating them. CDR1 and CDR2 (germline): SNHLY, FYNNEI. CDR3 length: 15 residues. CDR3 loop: CASSENGLNTGELFF. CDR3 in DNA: TGTGCCAGCAGTGAAAACGGACTAAACACCGGGGAGCTGTTTTTT.

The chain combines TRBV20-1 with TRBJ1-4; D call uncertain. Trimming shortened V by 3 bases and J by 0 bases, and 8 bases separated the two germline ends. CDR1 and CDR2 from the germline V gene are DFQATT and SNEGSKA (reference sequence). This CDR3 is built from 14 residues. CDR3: CSASLYATNEKLFF. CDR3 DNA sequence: TGCAGTGCTAGTTTATACGCAACTAATGAAAAACTGTTTTTT.

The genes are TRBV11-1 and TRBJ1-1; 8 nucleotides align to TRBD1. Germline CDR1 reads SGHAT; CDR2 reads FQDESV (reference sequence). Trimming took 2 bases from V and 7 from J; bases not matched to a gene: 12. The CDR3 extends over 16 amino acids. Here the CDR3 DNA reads TGTGCCAGCAGCTTAAACTTGCAGGGGGCCCTCGATGAAGCTTTCTTT. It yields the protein CASSLNLQGALDEAFF.

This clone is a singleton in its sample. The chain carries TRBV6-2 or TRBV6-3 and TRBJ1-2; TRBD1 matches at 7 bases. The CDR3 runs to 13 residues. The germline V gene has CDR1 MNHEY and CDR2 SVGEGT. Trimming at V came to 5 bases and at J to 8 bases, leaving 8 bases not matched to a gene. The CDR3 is CASSRQGLGGYTF. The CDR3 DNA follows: TGTGCCAGCAGTCGACAGGGATTGGGAGGCTACACCTTC.

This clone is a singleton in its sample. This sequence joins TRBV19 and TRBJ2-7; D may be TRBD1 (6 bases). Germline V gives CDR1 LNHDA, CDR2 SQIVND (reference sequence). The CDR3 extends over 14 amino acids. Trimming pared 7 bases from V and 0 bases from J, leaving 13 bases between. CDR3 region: CASTTTGPSYEQYF. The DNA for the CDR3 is TGTGCCAGTACCACGACAGGCCCCTCCTACGAGCAGTACTTC.

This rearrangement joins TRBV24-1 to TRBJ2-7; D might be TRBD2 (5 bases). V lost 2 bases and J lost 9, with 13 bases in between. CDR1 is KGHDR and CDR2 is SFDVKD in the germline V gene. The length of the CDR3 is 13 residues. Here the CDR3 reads CATSDSGNGRQYF. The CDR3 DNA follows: TGTGCCACCAGTGATTCGGGGAATGGACGGCAGTACTTC.

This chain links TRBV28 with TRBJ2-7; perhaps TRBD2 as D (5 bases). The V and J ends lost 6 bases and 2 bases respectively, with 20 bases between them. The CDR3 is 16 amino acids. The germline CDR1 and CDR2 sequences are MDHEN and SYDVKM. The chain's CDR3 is CASSPPRTPKAYEQYF. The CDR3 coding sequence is TGTGCCAGCAGCCCGCCCCGGACTCCTAAGGCCTACGAGCAGTACTTC.